This passage covers 9 T cell receptor beta chains from one sample sequenced in a study of Ad26.COV2.S vaccination and SARS-CoV-2 variants. The assay was immunoSEQ multiplex PCR, and TCRdb's table has in-frame clones only and misses some. Altogether about 480,000 clones are present, around nine tenths being singletons, with the ten largest covering around 13%. Treatment described: around 19 received Ad26.COV2.S at low or high dose, single or two shots; about 5 received placebo; per-sample allocation not given. Sampling was performed 63 days after the first vaccine or placebo injection. Sample: peripheral blood, taken in a trial of Ad26.COV2.S vaccine versus placebo. The receptors derive from a person aged 18-60 years who received the Ad26.COV2.S COVID-19 vaccine or a placebo.

V gene TRBV7-9 combines with J gene TRBJ1-4; perhaps TRBD1 as D (6 bases). Germline V lookup: CDR1 SEHNR, CDR2 FQNEAQ (reference sequence). The V and J ends lost 6 bases and 8 bases respectively, with 10 bases between them. The CDR3 extends over 12 amino acids. The chain's CDR3 is CASSFTGEKLFF. In DNA form, the CDR3 reads TGTGCCAGCAGTTTTACAGGGGAAAAACTGTTTTTT. Variable domain in full (rest from reference TRBV7-9 and TRBJ1-4): DTGVSQNPRHKITKRGQNVTFRCDPISEHNRLYWYRQTLGQGPEFLTYFQNEAQLEKSRLLSDRFSAERPKGSFSTLEIQRTEQGDSAMYLCASSFTGEKLFFGSGTQLSVL.

There are a few counts of this clone. The V and J genes are TRBV7-8 and TRBJ2-1; TRBD2 agrees at 7 bases. Trimming took 5 bases from V and 9 from J; bases not matched to a gene: 4. This CDR3 comprises 12 residues. Germline assignment: CDR1 SGHVS and CDR2 FQNEAQ. For the CDR3, the DNA is TGTGCCAGCAGCCCAGCGGGATTTGAGCAGTTCTTC. Its protein product is CASSPAGFEQFF. The full variable domain, completed using reference TRBV7-8 and TRBJ2-1, is GAGVSQSPRYKVAKRGQDVALRCDPISGHVSLFWYQQALGQGPEFLTYFQNEAQLDKSGLPSDRFFAERPEGSVSTLKIQRTQQEDSAVYLCASSPAGFEQFFGPGTRLTVL.

This chain links TRBV28 with TRBJ1-2; no clear D gene. This CDR3 has 14 amino acids. The V end was cut by 6 bases, the J end by 6 bases, with 17 bases between. Germline lookup yields CDR1 MDHEN and CDR2 SYDVKM. CDR3 in amino acids: CASRFTPRIDGYTF. As DNA, the CDR3 is TGTGCCAGCAGATTTACCCCTCGGATCGATGGCTACACCTTC.

This clone came up once. The CDR3 coding sequence is TGTGCCATCACAAAGAGACAGGGTTATAATGAAAAACTGTTTTTT. This codes for CAITKRQGYNEKLFF. The V and J genes are TRBV10-3 and TRBJ1-4; 7 nucleotides agree with TRBD1. CDR1 and CDR2 (germline): ENHRY, SYGVKD. This CDR3 is built from 15 residues. Trimming removed 7 bases from V and 4 bases from J; junction bases left unmatched: 9.

This chain links TRBV19 with TRBJ2-5; 10 bases are a match to TRBD1. The length of the CDR3 is 14 residues. The trim removed 7 bases at V and 5 bases at J, leaving 7 bases unmatched. The germline CDR1 and CDR2 sequences are LNHDA and SQIVND (reference sequence). The CDR3 sequence is CASTLTGGMETQYF. DNA of the CDR3: TGTGCCAGTACCTTGACAGGGGGCATGGAGACCCAGTACTTC.

The chain uses TRBV27 and TRBJ1-4, with D perhaps matching TRBD1 (6 bases). The germline V gene has CDR1 MNHEY and CDR2 SMNVEV (reference sequence). The CDR3 has 15 amino acids. V lost 0 bases to trimming and J lost 4 bases, with 9 bases between them. DNA for the CDR3: TGTGCCAGCAGTTTATCGGGACATAGTAATGAAAAACTGTTTTTT. Translating it yields CASSLSGHSNEKLFF.

The rearrangement uses TRBV19 and TRBJ1-1; possible D gene TRBD1, 6 bases. The CDR3 has 13 amino acids. The ends were cut back, 7 bases at V and 4 bases at J, with 13 bases in the middle. The germline V gene has CDR1 LNHDA and CDR2 SQIVND (reference sequence). CDR3 DNA sequence: TGTGCCAGTAACCACGGAGGGGGCACTGAAGCTTTCTTT. This translates into CASNHGGGTEAFF.

The chain carries TRBV2 and TRBJ2-1; no clear D gene. Trimming shortened V by 6 bases and J by 7 bases, and 16 bases separated the two germline ends. The CDR3 has 14 residues. Looked up from germline, CDR1 is SNHLY and CDR2 is FYNNEI. This CDR3 is CASRFVGYGNEQFF. DNA of the CDR3: TGTGCCAGCAGGTTTGTGGGCTATGGAAATGAGCAGTTCTTC.

V gene TRBV19 combines with J gene TRBJ1-1; D is unclear. CDR3 length: 13 residues. V gave up 5 bases and J gave up 5 bases, with 12 bases separating them. Germline CDR1 is LNHDA and CDR2 is SQIVND (reference sequence). The CDR3 loop reads CASSVQVGTEAFF. The CDR3 DNA is TGTGCCAGTAGTGTCCAGGTAGGGACTGAAGCTTTCTTT.